This T cell receptor (beta chain) was found in a study of T cells after yellow fever vaccination. Background on the study: For low cell numbers, libraries were made with SMART-Seq v4 Ultra Low Input.

In its sample, this clonotype was seen many times. From the 5' RACE reads, TCRdb called clonotypes with MiXCR, one entry per CDR3 protein. The sample comprises over 100,000 distinct CDR3 sequences, 8.4% of which are singletons, and around 25% rests with the top ten. This receptor was identified in a young man who received the YFV17D yellow fever vaccine. The material sequenced was CD8+ T cells sorted from PBMCs, taken 45 days after the yellow fever booster vaccination.

The CDR3 nucleotides read TGTGCCAGCAGCCGACTGGGGTCCCAGACCAACGTCCTGACTTTC. It translates to CASSRLGSQTNVLTF. The genes are TRBV27 and TRBJ2-6; D ambiguous. CDR3 length equals 15 residues. Germline V gene sequence: CDR1 MNHEY, CDR2 SMNVEV (reference sequence). The V end lost 6 bases, the J end lost 8 bases, and 17 bases lay between the germline ends. Based on the CDR3 plus reference TRBV27 and TRBJ2-6, the full variable domain is EAQVTQNPRYLITVTGKKLTVTCSQNMNHEYMSWYRQDPGLGLRQIYYSMNVEVTDKGDVPEGYKVSRKEKRNFPLILESPSPNQTSLYFCASSRLGSQTNVLTFGAGSRLTVL.